One TCR beta chain is described in this entry. No antigen is known for it. This record comes from a study of T cells expressing NK-cell markers. Study summary: Each TCR beta repertoire originated in sorted T cells that were CD3+CD56+NKG2C+, CD3+CD56+NKG2C- or CD3+CD56-NKG2C+.

It was by 5'RACE template switching with UMIs that TCR beta cDNA was made. TCRdb re-called the 5' RACE reads; one entry per CDR3 protein, DNA not given. The table for this sample gives 150,000 to 200,000 distinct CDR3 sequences. The CDR3 covers 16 residues. Germline lookup yields CDR1 SGHRS and CDR2 YFSETQ. Findings and caveats of the study: In about six donors, dominant CD3+CD56+NKG2C+ clonotypes ranked among the top 10 CD8+ clonotypes. Whether expanded NKG2C+ T cell clones were HCMV specific stayed uncertain.

Sequences were obtained from blood T cells: a sorted CD56 or NKG2C T cell subset, CD4+ or CD8+ T cells, or bulk PBMC T cells (not recorded which). This clonotype was obtained from a woman between 18 and 70 years old in good health. This chain uses TRBV5-1 with TRBJ1-4; TCRdb reports TRBD1, a call that lacks DNA to check it against. The CDR3 reads CASSRGDSSQEEKLFF.